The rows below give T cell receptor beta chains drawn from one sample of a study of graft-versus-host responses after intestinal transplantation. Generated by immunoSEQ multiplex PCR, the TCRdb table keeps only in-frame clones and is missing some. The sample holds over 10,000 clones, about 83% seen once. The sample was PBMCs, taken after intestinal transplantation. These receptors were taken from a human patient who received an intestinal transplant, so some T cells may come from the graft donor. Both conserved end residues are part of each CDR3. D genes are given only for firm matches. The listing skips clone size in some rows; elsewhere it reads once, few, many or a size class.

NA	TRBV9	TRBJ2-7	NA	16	TGTGCCAGCAGCGTAGAGCCCGGGGGAGGACTGGACGAGCAGTACTTC	CASSVEPGGGLDEQYF
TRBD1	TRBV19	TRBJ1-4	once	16	TGTGCCAGTAGTTCCCGGGACAGGGCAACTAATGAAAAACTGTTTTTT	CASSSRDRATNEKLFF
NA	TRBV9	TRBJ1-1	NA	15	TGTGCCAGCAGCTCTAGCGGACGACTGAACACTGAAGCTTTCTTT	CASSSSGRLNTEAFF
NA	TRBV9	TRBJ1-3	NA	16	TGTGCCAGCAGCGTAGCTTCGGGACGGTATGGAAACACCATATATTTT	CASSVASGRYGNTIYF
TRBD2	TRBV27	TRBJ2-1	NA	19	TGTGCCAGCAGTCCCGTGGGGGGCCCTTCGACTAGCGGGAGAAATGAGCAGTTCTTC	CASSPVGGPSTSGRNEQFF
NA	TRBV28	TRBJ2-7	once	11	TGTGCCAGCAGCGGAGGCTACGAGCAGTACTTC	CASSGGYEQYF
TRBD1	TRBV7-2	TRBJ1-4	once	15	TGTGCCAGCAGCGTGCGGACAGGAACTAATGAAAAACTGTTTTTT	CASSVRTGTNEKLFF
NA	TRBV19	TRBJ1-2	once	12	TGTGCCATTTCGGACAGAACCTATGGCTACACCTTC	CAISDRTYGYTF
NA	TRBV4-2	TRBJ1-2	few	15	TGTGCCAGCAGCCAAGGGGGACGGACTAGGAATGGCTACACCTTC	CASSQGGRTRNGYTF
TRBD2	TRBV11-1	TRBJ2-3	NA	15	TGTGCCAGCAGGCAGGGACTAGCGGAGGGAGATACGCAGTATTTT	CASRQGLAEGDTQYF
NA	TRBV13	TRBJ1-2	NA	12	TGTGCCAGCAGCTCAACAGGCTATGGCTACACCTTC	CASSSTGYGYTF
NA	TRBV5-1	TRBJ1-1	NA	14	TGCGCCAGCAGCTTGGGAGGGACGGTGACTGAAGCTTTCTTT	CASSLGGTVTEAFF
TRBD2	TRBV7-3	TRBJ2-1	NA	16	TGTGCCAGCAGCTTAAGTGGGACTAGCGGGGGTAATGAGCAGTTCTTC	CASSLSGTSGGNEQFF
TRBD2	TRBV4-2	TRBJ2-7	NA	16	TGTGCCAGCAGCGCTTCCGGGACTAGCGGCCCCTACGAGCAGTACTTC	CASSASGTSGPYEQYF
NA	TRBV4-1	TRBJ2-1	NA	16	TGCGCCAGCAGCCGAGATCCTCTCGCGGCGTACAATGAGCAGTTCTTC	CASSRDPLAAYNEQFF
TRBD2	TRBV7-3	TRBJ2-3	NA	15	TGTGCCAGCAGCTCCGGACTAGCGGGAGCAGATACGCAGTATTTT	CASSSGLAGADTQYF